The entry below gives a single TCR beta chain sequence along with its context. Its specificity is not known. This clone may be a read error of a much larger clone one base away. The data originate from a study of T cells in Graves' hyperthyroidism and ophthalmopathy. Inclusion characteristics of ophthalmopathy patients comprised a Clinical Activity Score of at least 3, a NOSPECS grade of at least 4, and duration under 3 months. An approximately 10 ml volume of fresh peripheral blood provided the PBMCs. The investigators amplified TCR beta CDR3 regions from RNA transcripts. An initial round of RT-PCR targeting the TCR CDR3 relied on the HTBI primer set. TCRdb passed the multiplex PCR reads through MiXCR, listing each CDR3 protein once. This repertoire shows about half a million distinct CDR3 sequences, about 16% found once; its top ten account for around 28%. Study observations and caveats: Before onset, ophthalmopathy was predicted by the model a median roughly 6.4 months earlier. A model of 13 V-J features distinguished ophthalmopathy from stable hyperthyroidism.

The CDR3 contains 13 residues. With 1 base removed from V and 6 bases from J, the gap between germline ends came to 7 bases. CDR1 and CDR2 from the germline V gene are SEHNR and FQNEAQ (reference sequence). Sequenced sample: blood. The chain carries TRBV7-9 and TRBJ1-5; tentatively, D is TRBD1 (6 bases). The source is a woman younger than 45 with Graves' ophthalmopathy. CDR3 sequence: CASSLGGAQPQHF. CDR3 DNA sequence: TGTGCCAGCAGCTTAGGGGGGGCTCAGCCCCAGCATTTT. Using reference TRBV7-9 and TRBJ1-5 for the parts outside the CDR3, the full variable domain is DTGVSQNPRHKITKRGQNVTFRCDPISEHNRLYWYRQTLGQGPEFLTYFQNEAQLEKSRLLSDRFSAERPKGSFSTLEIQRTEQGDSAMYLCASSLGGAQPQHFGDGTRLSIL.